The 32 T cell receptor beta chains reported below all come from one sample, sequenced in a study of CD8 T cells in Susac syndrome. When the RNA was reverse transcribed, random hexamers were used with an input of roughly 0.5 to 1 ug. TCRdb re-analysed the immunoSEQ multiplex PCR reads in MiXCR, keeping a single row per CDR3 protein. The sample yields more than 65,000 distinct CDR3 sequences, roughly 94% seen once. The source material was CD8+ T cells from PBMCs. The origin of the receptors is a human donor in good health.

V usage is TRBV2 and J usage is TRBJ2-3; a possible D gene is TRBD1 (5 bases). The CDR3 spans 16 residues. CDR1 and CDR2 from the germline V gene are SNHLY and FYNNEI. V was cut by 1 base and J by 0 bases, with 11 bases left in between. The CDR3 sequence: CASSEGTQPSTDTQYF. In DNA form, the CDR3 reads TGTGCCAGCAGTGAAGGGACACAACCAAGCACAGATACGCAGTATTTT.

This clonotype is a singleton in its sample. The chain carries TRBV12-5 and TRBJ2-5; no definite D call. V gave up 8 bases and J gave up 2 bases, with 15 bases separating them. The CDR3 is made up of 14 amino acids. CDR1 is LGHNT, CDR2 FRNRAP, per germline. CDR3: CASSSSSSQETQYF. In DNA, the CDR3 is TGTGCTAGTTCCTCCTCGTCCTCACAAGAGACCCAGTACTTC.

This chain joins TRBV2 and TRBJ1-1; D is possibly TRBD1 (5 bases). Germline V CDR1 and CDR2: SNHLY, FYNNEI. The CDR3 length is 15 residues. Trimming left V 6 bases short and J 0 bases short, with 14 bases between. Written as DNA, the CDR3 is TGTGCCAGCAGGGTTATGGGGGAGTTGAACACTGAAGCTTTCTTT. It codes for CASRVMGELNTEAFF.

This chain links TRBV28 with TRBJ1-1; 8 bases agree with TRBD1. Trimming took 2 bases from V and 5 from J; bases not matched to a gene: 4. There are 14 residues in the CDR3. Germline V gene data show CDR1 as MDHEN and CDR2 as SYDVKM. The CDR3 DNA sequence: TGTGCCAGCAGTTTAACAGGGGGGACAACTGAAGCTTTCTTT. Translated, it gives CASSLTGGTTEAFF.

This sequence joins TRBV9 and TRBJ2-2; 10 bases match TRBD1. V dropped 2 bases and J dropped 6; count of bases not matched to a gene: 4. This CDR3 is built from 15 residues. From germline, CDR1 is SGDLS and CDR2 YYNGEE. The CDR3 DNA reads TGTGCCAGCAGCGTGATCGGACAGGGGGCCGGGGAGCTGTTTTTT. Translating gives CASSVIGQGAGELFF.

The rearrangement joins TRBV12-3 or TRBV12-4 to TRBJ2-7; TRBD1 aligns across 8 bases. The V segment lost 0 bases and the J segment 3 bases; nucleotides outside the gene matches: 1. There are 14 residues in the CDR3. In nucleotides, the CDR3 is TGTGCCAGCAGTTTAGCCGGACAGGGCTACGAGCAGTACTTC. Its translation: CASSLAGQGYEQYF.

This chain uses TRBV9 with TRBJ1-1; D remains ambiguous. This CDR3 region has 14 residues. Between the trimmed V and J ends, which lost 2 bases and 0 bases, there was a span of 8 bases. CDR1 is SGDLS, CDR2 YYNGEE, per germline. CDR3 region: CASSVTLMNTEAFF. The CDR3 nucleotides are TGTGCCAGCAGCGTCACATTGATGAACACTGAAGCTTTCTTT.

The chain recombines TRBV12-3 or TRBV12-4 with TRBJ2-1; 7 nucleotides agree with TRBD2. The CDR3 consists of 15 residues. Trimming cost V 1 base and J 3 bases; bases outside gene matches: 3. CDR3: CASSLESGVYNEQFF. The DNA of the CDR3 is TGTGCCAGCAGTTTAGAAAGCGGGGTCTACAATGAGCAGTTCTTC.

This chain uses TRBV5-6 with TRBJ1-2; the D is unclear. CDR1 and CDR2 from the germline V gene are SGHDT and YYEEEE. With 3 bases removed from V and 8 bases from J, the gap between germline ends came to 8 bases. The CDR3 runs 11 residues. For the CDR3, the DNA is TGTGCCAGCAGCTCCCCAGCGGGCTACACCTTC. As protein: CASSSPAGYTF.

The rearrangement uses TRBV7-2 and TRBJ1-5; no definite D call. The CDR3 spans 15 residues. Trimming took 5 bases from V and 6 from J, leaving 17 bases between them. Per the germline V gene, CDR1 is SGHTA and CDR2 is FQGNSA. The CDR3 nucleotides are TGTGCCAGCAGCCCGCGGACCTTAGGGATTCAGCCCCAGCATTTT. It specifies CASSPRTLGIQPQHF.

This chain uses TRBV30 with TRBJ1-6; 7 bases map to TRBD1. Unmatched junction bases numbered 3, after V lost 3 bases and J lost 7 bases. This CDR3 region has 13 residues. In germline, CDR1 is GTSNPN, CDR2 SVGIG (reference sequence). This CDR3 is CAWRQGSNSPLHF. DNA for the CDR3: TGTGCCTGGAGACAGGGGAGCAATTCACCCCTCCACTTT.

The rearrangement links TRBV4-1 to TRBJ2-7; 11 bases map to TRBD2. This CDR3 region has 17 residues. The germline V gene encodes CDR1 MGHRA and CDR2 YSYEKL. The V segment lost 2 bases and the J segment 1 base; nucleotides outside the gene matches: 7. The DNA for the CDR3 is TGCGCCAGCAGCCAACTAACTAGCGGGGGCCGGTCCTACGAGCAGTACTTC. Translation gives CASSQLTSGGRSYEQYF.

J is TRBJ1-5 and V is TRBV4-1, with a possible D match to TRBD1 (5 bases). V was shortened by 2 bases and J by 7 bases, with 15 bases between the two germline ends. CDR3 length equals 15 residues. Germline lookup yields CDR1 MGHRA and CDR2 YSYEKL. The CDR3 here is CASSQSPRRDQPQHF. The CDR3 DNA is TGCGCCAGCAGCCAATCCCCAAGAAGGGACCAGCCCCAGCATTTT.

This chain joins TRBV5-1 and TRBJ1-1; D ambiguous. This CDR3 is 14 amino acids long. The V gene lost 4 bases and the J gene lost 4 bases, with 14 bases spanning the gap. From germline, CDR1 is SGHRS and CDR2 YFSETQ. DNA for the CDR3: TGCGCCAGCAGCGCCGATATGTTGGGCACTGAAGCTTTCTTT. It translates to CASSADMLGTEAFF.

The chain links TRBV2 to TRBJ2-4; D is possibly TRBD1 or TRBD2 (5 bases each). The length of the CDR3 is 15 residues. Germline CDR1 SNHLY, CDR2 FYNNEI. V lost 0 bases, J lost 8 bases, and 14 bases lay in between. CDR3 amino acids: CASSEALGPGDIQYF. CDR3 in DNA: TGTGCCAGCAGTGAAGCGCTGGGACCTGGGGACATTCAGTACTTC.

The chain is built from TRBV11-2 and TRBJ1-1; the D gene is possibly TRBD1 (6 bases). Trimming took 5 bases from V and 1 from J, leaving 14 bases between them. From germline, CDR1 is SGHAT and CDR2 FQNNGV. The CDR3 is 15 residues long. The CDR3 sequence: CASSPRGHSNTEAFF. The CDR3 coding sequence is TGTGCCAGCAGCCCCCGGGGACACTCGAACACTGAAGCTTTCTTT.

The chain uses TRBV28 and TRBJ1-1; D might be TRBD1 (5 bases). Germline CDR1 MDHEN, CDR2 SYDVKM. This CDR3 region has 14 residues. The V end was cut by 5 bases, the J end by 2 bases, with 12 bases between. This CDR3 is CASSIGAYNTEAFF. The DNA for the CDR3 is TGTGCCAGCAGTATTGGGGCCTACAACACTGAAGCTTTCTTT.

V usage is TRBV12-3 or TRBV12-4 and J usage is TRBJ1-1, with 9 nucleotides matching TRBD1. The CDR3 length is 15 residues. The junction had 5 bases not matched to a gene; V was cut back by 5 bases and J by 1 base. This CDR3 reads CASSPEQGANTEAFF. CDR3 DNA sequence: TGTGCCAGCAGTCCGGAACAGGGGGCGAACACTGAAGCTTTCTTT.

The CDR3 nucleotides read TGTGCCAGCAGTTTATCCGGGCCCCCTATGAATTCACCCCTCCACTTT. Its translation: CASSLSGPPMNSPLHF. The V and J genes are TRBV28 and TRBJ1-6; D gene uncertain. V lost 1 base, J lost 7 bases, and 14 bases lay in between. The germline gives CDR1 MDHEN, CDR2 SYDVKM. There are 16 residues in the CDR3.

This chain uses TRBV30 with TRBJ2-3; D uncertain. CDR3 size: 14 residues. V lost 7 bases, J lost 0 bases, and 14 bases lay in between. CDR1 and CDR2 (germline): GTSNPN, SVGIG (reference sequence). The DNA for the CDR3 is TGTGCCTTCCTCGAAGGATACAGCACAGATACGCAGTATTTT. It translates to CAFLEGYSTDTQYF.

V usage is TRBV30 and J usage is TRBJ1-2, with a possible D match to TRBD1 (5 bases). V lost 5 bases and J 2 bases, leaving 15 bases between the germline ends. The CDR3 sequence is 14 residues long. Germline V gene sequence: CDR1 GTSNPN, CDR2 SVGIG (reference sequence). The CDR3 nucleotides are TGTGCCTGGGGGCCGTTGGGGGTCAACTATGGCTACACCTTC. The encoded protein is CAWGPLGVNYGYTF.

This chain connects TRBV7-8 to TRBJ2-7; 7 bases match TRBD1. CDR3 length: 14 amino acids. With 1 base clipped from V and 7 bases from J, the junction kept 7 bases outside the gene matches. The germline V gene has CDR1 SGHVS and CDR2 FQNEAQ. In DNA form, the CDR3 reads TGTGCCAGCAGCTTAGATGCCAGGGGGTGGGAGCAGTACTTC. Translated, it gives CASSLDARGWEQYF.

The chain joins TRBV7-3 to TRBJ2-5; D gene uncertain. There are 14 residues in the CDR3. Trimming removed 3 bases at V and 4 bases at J, with 12 bases between. The germline V gene has CDR1 SGHTA and CDR2 FQGTGA. The CDR3 DNA is TGTGCCAGCAGCTTCGATGTTTCCTCAGAGACCCAGTACTTC. This encodes CASSFDVSSETQYF. Using reference TRBV7-3 and TRBJ2-5 for the parts outside the CDR3, the full variable domain is GAGVSQTPSNKVTEKGKYVELRCDPISGHTALYWYRQSLGQGPEFLIYFQGTGAADDSGLPNDRFFAVRPEGSVSTLKIQRTERGDSAVYLCASSFDVSSETQYFGPGTRLLVL.

In DNA, the CDR3 is TGTGCCAGCAGCTTAGCGGGCAGGGACTTCTATGGCTACACCTTC. The encoded protein is CASSLAGRDFYGYTF. V gene TRBV7-9 combines with J gene TRBJ1-2; possibly TRBD1 for D (5 bases). CDR3 length: 15 amino acids. The ends were cut back, 0 bases at V and 4 bases at J, with 12 bases in the middle. Germline V gene lookup returns CDR1 SEHNR and CDR2 FQNEAQ (reference sequence).

The chain uses TRBV4-3 and TRBJ2-1; 8 nucleotides align to TRBD1. CDR1 LGHNA and CDR2 YSLEER come from the germline V gene. Losses at the gene ends were 5 bases for V and 0 bases for J; bases not matched to a gene: 3. This CDR3 comprises 15 residues. In nucleotides, the CDR3 is TGCGCCAGCAGCTTGACAGGGGCCTCCTACAATGAGCAGTTCTTC. Protein product: CASSLTGASYNEQFF.

The chain has TRBV7-9 and TRBJ1-5; D is ambiguous. From germline, CDR1 is SEHNR and CDR2 FQNEAQ (reference sequence). CDR3 size: 14 residues. V lost 4 bases to trimming and J lost 4 bases, with 11 bases between them. The CDR3 protein is CASSSGFFNQPQHF. The CDR3 coding sequence is TGTGCCAGCAGCTCCGGGTTTTTTAATCAGCCCCAGCATTTT.

J is TRBJ2-1 and V is TRBV27; TRBD1 matches at 9 bases. The germline gives CDR1 MNHEY, CDR2 SMNVEV (reference sequence). This CDR3 contains 12 residues. Germline trimming cut 7 bases from V and 6 bases from J; bases unmatched to any gene: 1. CDR3 DNA: TGTGCCAGCATGACAGGGGGCAATGAGCAGTTCTTC. Protein: CASMTGGNEQFF.

The chain couples TRBV5-8 to TRBJ2-7; 10 bases fit TRBD1. V lost 3 bases to trimming and J lost 6 bases; unmatched junction nucleotides: 9. Germline CDR1 reads SGHTS; CDR2 reads YDEGEE. The CDR3 loop spans 15 amino acids. The CDR3 DNA is TGTGCCAGCAGCTCAGGACAGGGGGTCTTGCGCGAGCAGTACGTC. It yields the protein CASSSGQGVLREQYV.

This CDR3 reads CASSLGRAGGTGELFF. CDR3 bases: TGTGCCAGCAGCTTAGGGAGGGCGGGGGGCACCGGGGAGCTGTTTTTT. This chain uses TRBV7-8 with TRBJ2-2; 8 bases are shared with TRBD2. V shed 1 base and J 4 bases; nucleotides not matched to a gene: 5. Germline loops: CDR1 SGHVS, CDR2 FQNEAQ. CDR3 size: 16 residues.

This chain uses TRBV5-1 with TRBJ1-1, with D hard to call. CDR3 length: 13 residues. The germline V and J ends were trimmed by 4 bases and 6 bases, with 13 bases remaining between them. Germline V lookup: CDR1 SGHRS, CDR2 YFSETQ. The CDR3 loop is CASSPRTGAEAFF. In DNA form, the CDR3 reads TGCGCCAGCAGCCCACGGACGGGAGCTGAAGCTTTCTTT.

V usage is TRBV4-3 and J usage is TRBJ1-1; D is uncertain. Trimming shortened V by 1 base and J by 2 bases, and 14 bases separated the two germline ends. Germline V gives CDR1 LGHNA, CDR2 YSLEER. This CDR3 comprises 16 residues. CDR3 bases: TGCGCCAGCAGCCAAGGCCGCGAAGGTCCTAACACTGAAGCTTTCTTT. Translating it yields CASSQGREGPNTEAFF.

The chain recombines TRBV4-3 with TRBJ1-5, with a possible D match to TRBD1 (5 bases). Germline values: CDR1 LGHNA, CDR2 YSLEER. Deletions cut 0 bases from V and 3 bases from J, with 12 bases between. This CDR3 has 16 amino acids. In nucleotides, the CDR3 is TGCGCCAGCAGCCAAGACAGGTTAGGGGACAATCAGCCCCAGCATTTT. This sequence encodes CASSQDRLGDNQPQHF.